These T cell receptor beta chains were read from a single sample in a study of siplizumab effects on memory and regulatory T cells. The data were produced by immunoSEQ multiplex PCR, yet TCRdb's version contains in-frame clones alone and is incomplete. The profile shows about 100,000 clones, roughly 94% of them singletons. Sequenced input: non-Treg CD4+ T cells sorted from blood. The receptors were sampled from a human donor in good health. Each CDR3 is given with its conserved first and last residue. D genes are given only for firm matches. A clone size is listed for some rows: how often the clone was seen (once, few, many), or a class if it is expanded.

cdr3_length clone_size d_call j_call v_call cdr3_aa cdr3_nt
15 - TRBD1 TRBJ1-5 TRBV10-3 CAISEGQGGNQPQHF TGTGCCATCAGTGAGGGACAGGGAGGCAATCAGCCCCAGCATTTT
15 - - TRBJ2-7 TRBV10-1 CASSEGRGPSYEQYF TGCGCCAGCAGTGAAGGAAGGGGTCCTTCCTACGAGCAGTACTTC
17 - TRBD1 TRBJ1-3 TRBV28 CASRDRFPLVGGNTIYF TGTGCCAGCAGGGACAGGTTCCCCCTCGTGGGAGGAAACACCATATATTTT
14 - - TRBJ2-1 TRBV11-2 CASSLDLIGNEQFF TGTGCCAGCAGCTTAGATCTTATTGGCAATGAGCAGTTCTTC
15 - TRBD2 TRBJ2-5 TRBV9 CASSDGPSGGETQYF TGTGCCAGCAGCGACGGGCCCTCGGGGGGGGAGACCCAGTACTTC
14 - - TRBJ1-1 TRBV9 CASSVRQTNTEAFF TGTGCCAGCAGCGTAAGACAGACGAACACTGAAGCTTTCTTT
15 - - TRBJ1-4 TRBV4-2 CASSHPTRGGEKLFF TGTGCCAGCAGCCACCCGACAAGGGGCGGTGAAAAACTGTTTTTT
11 - - TRBJ2-5 TRBV6-6 CASSFQETQYF TGTGCCAGCAGTTTTCAAGAGACCCAGTACTTC
13 - - TRBJ2-7 TRBV19 CASSFTTSYEQYF TGTGCCAGTAGTTTCACCACTAGTTACGAGCAGTACTTC
11 - - TRBJ1-2 TRBV7-9 CASSLALYYTF TGTGCCAGCAGCTTAGCGCTATACTACACCTTC
14 - - TRBJ2-7 TRBV18 CASSMDKGSYEQYF TGTGCCAGCTCGATGGACAAAGGGTCCTACGAGCAGTACTTC
17 - - TRBJ2-5 TRBV5-1 CASSQSLSSASEGTQYF TGCGCCAGCAGCCAATCCCTTTCTAGCGCCTCGGAGGGGACCCAGTACTTC
14 - - TRBJ2-1 TRBV2 CASSVGRSFNEQFF TGTGCCAGCAGTGTTGGCAGGAGTTTCAATGAGCAGTTCTTC
13 - - TRBJ1-1 TRBV10-2 CALQRGAHTEAFF TGCGCCCTCCAGAGAGGGGCTCACACTGAAGCTTTCTTT
12 - - TRBJ2-5 TRBV6-5 CATRPSLETQYF TGTGCCACCCGACCTAGCCTGGAGACCCAGTACTTC
13 - TRBD2 TRBJ2-7 TRBV10-1 CASSPRGEGEQYF TGCGCCAGCAGTCCTCGGGGGGAAGGGGAGCAGTACTTC
17 - - TRBJ2-6 TRBV27 CASSLFLDRSGANVLTF TGTGCCAGCAGTTTATTCCTAGATCGCTCTGGGGCCAACGTCCTGACTTTC
14 - TRBD2 TRBJ2-7 TRBV30 CAWRRAGGVYEQYF TGTGCCTGGAGGCGAGCGGGAGGGGTCTACGAGCAGTACTTC
16 - - TRBJ1-4 TRBV7-8 CASSHPGWGASEKLFF TGTGCCAGCAGCCACCCGGGTTGGGGGGCTAGTGAAAAACTGTTTTTT
13 - - TRBJ2-3 TRBV6-5 CASSYSSGDTQYF TGTGCCAGCAGTTACTCGTCCGGAGATACGCAGTATTTT
15 - - TRBJ1-4 TRBV2 CASSHNGASNEKLFF TGTGCCAGCAGCCACAACGGGGCATCCAATGAAAAACTGTTTTTT
19 - TRBD2 TRBJ2-2 TRBV5-4 CASSLSPAGLAGGPGELFF TGTGCCAGCAGCTTATCCCCTGCCGGACTAGCGGGAGGGCCCGGGGAGCTGTTTTTT
12 - - TRBJ2-1 TRBV2 CASMRDKTPLFF TGTGCCAGCATGAGGGACAAAACTCCCCTGTTCTTC
14 few - TRBJ1-3 TRBV5-1 CASSNGGSGNTIYF TGCGCCAGCAGCAACGGGGGCTCTGGAAACACCATATATTTT
16 - - TRBJ2-2 TRBV10-2 CASSESRQTNTGELFF TGCGCCAGCAGTGAGTCGAGGCAGACGAACACCGGGGAGCTGTTTTTT
15 - - TRBJ2-5 TRBV10-1 CASSESGREGETQYF TGCGCCAGCAGTGAGTCGGGCCGAGAGGGAGAGACCCAGTACTTC
15 - - TRBJ1-1 TRBV19 CASSIAAGLNTEAFF TGTGCCAGTAGTATAGCGGCAGGTTTGAACACTGAAGCTTTCTTT
13 once - TRBJ2-2 TRBV7-9 CASSIGGTGELFF TGTGCCAGCAGTATCGGGGGAACCGGGGAGCTGTTTTTT
14 - - TRBJ2-5 TRBV9 CASSGAGLEETQYF TGTGCCAGCAGCGGGGCGGGGTTGGAGGAGACCCAGTACTTC
14 - - TRBJ1-2 TRBV6-6 CASSYSGPNHRYTF TGTGCCAGCAGTTACTCGGGACCGAACCATCGCTACACCTTC
14 - - TRBJ1-1 TRBV12-5 CASGLGTGDSEAFF TGTGCTAGTGGTTTGGGTACGGGGGACTCTGAAGCTTTCTTT
13 - - TRBJ2-3 TRBV18 CASSGGLGDTQYF TGTGCCAGCTCAGGGGGCCTCGGAGATACGCAGTATTTT
15 - - TRBJ2-1 TRBV9 CASSVGGVSRSEQFF TGTGCCAGCAGCGTAGGAGGGGTCAGTAGAAGCGAGCAGTTCTTC
14 - TRBD1 TRBJ2-7 TRBV14 CASSRTGGFYEQYF TGTGCCAGCAGCCGGACAGGGGGCTTCTACGAGCAGTACTTC
17 - - TRBJ2-6 TRBV19 CASSIVGKLSGANVLTF TGTGCCAGTAGTATAGTAGGCAAACTCTCTGGGGCCAACGTCCTGACTTTC
14 - - TRBJ2-3 TRBV9 CASSVASLSDTQYF TGTGCCAGCAGCGTAGCTAGCCTCTCAGATACGCAGTATTTT
13 once - TRBJ1-2 TRBV28 CASVGGGPYGYTF TGTGCCAGCGTGGGAGGGGGGCCGTATGGCTACACCTTC
13 once - TRBJ2-1 TRBV7-7 CASSSRIRDEQFF TGTGCCAGCAGCTCAAGAATCCGGGACGAGCAGTTCTTC
14 - - TRBJ1-1 TRBV9 CASSVVEFMTEAFF TGTGCCAGCAGCGTAGTGGAGTTCATGACTGAAGCTTTCTTT
14 - - TRBJ2-7 TRBV7-6 CASSLMGTSYEQYF TGTGCCAGCAGCTTAATGGGTACTTCCTACGAGCAGTACTTC
15 - - TRBJ2-1 TRBV6-5 CASSYDGLSSSEQFF TGTGCCAGCAGTTACGATGGGTTGTCGTCATCTGAGCAGTTCTTC
13 - - TRBJ1-5 TRBV6-5 CASVTRSNQPQHF TGTGCCAGCGTTACGCGGAGCAATCAGCCCCAGCATTTT
16 - TRBD2 TRBJ2-3 TRBV27 CASSLRLAGGRDTQYF TGTGCCAGCAGTTTAAGACTAGCGGGAGGTAGAGATACGCAGTATTTT
14 - - TRBJ2-1 TRBV7-3 CASSTKTGYNEQFF TGTGCCAGCAGCACGAAGACAGGTTACAATGAGCAGTTCTTC
14 - - TRBJ2-3 TRBV5-1 CASSLMAKADTQYF TGCGCCAGCAGCTTGATGGCCAAAGCAGATACGCAGTATTTT
14 - - TRBJ1-5 TRBV6-1 CASSALFNNQPQHF TGTGCCAGCAGTGCCCTCTTCAACAATCAGCCCCAGCATTTT
16 - TRBD2 TRBJ2-4 TRBV28 CASSLRAGGRENIQYF TGTGCCAGCAGTTTAAGAGCGGGAGGGCGCGAAAACATTCAGTACTTC
12 - - TRBJ1-1 TRBV29-1 CSAVWQDTEAFF TGCAGCGCCGTCTGGCAGGACACTGAAGCTTTCTTT
15 - TRBD1 TRBJ1-2 TRBV6-5 CASAIRQGLYYGYTF TGTGCCAGCGCAATCCGACAGGGGTTATACTATGGCTACACCTTC
16 - TRBD2 TRBJ2-2 TRBV18 CASSPTLAGNTGELFF TGTGCCAGCTCACCAACTTTAGCGGGGAACACCGGGGAGCTGTTTTTT
15 - TRBD2 TRBJ2-1 TRBV10-1 CASSESPAGGVEQFF TGCGCCAGCAGTGAGTCTCCAGCGGGAGGTGTTGAGCAGTTCTTC
14 few - TRBJ2-7 TRBV5-1 CASSHRLNSYEQYF TGCGCCAGCAGTCACAGACTAAACTCCTACGAGCAGTACTTC
16 - - TRBJ2-7 TRBV2 CASTPGGFSPSYEQYF TGTGCCAGCACCCCGGGGGGCTTCTCACCGTCCTACGAGCAGTACTTC
14 - - TRBJ2-5 TRBV7-6 CASSLVAESETQYF TGTGCCAGCAGCTTAGTCGCGGAAAGTGAGACCCAGTACTTC
16 once TRBD1 TRBJ2-7 TRBV28 CASRTARQGNPYEQYF TGTGCCAGCAGAACGGCGAGACAGGGGAATCCCTACGAGCAGTACTTC
12 - - TRBJ2-3 TRBV28 CASSLSTDTQYF TGTGCCAGCAGTCTCTCAACAGATACGCAGTATTTT
15 - - TRBJ2-6 TRBV5-1 CASSLMFDGANVLTF TGCGCCAGCAGCTTGATGTTTGATGGGGCCAACGTCCTGACTTTC
13 - TRBD1 TRBJ1-5 TRBV11-2 CASSDRGNQPQHF TGTGCCAGCAGCGACAGGGGTAATCAGCCCCAGCATTTT
13 - TRBD1 TRBJ2-5 TRBV29-1 CSVEIGGGETQYF TGCAGCGTTGAAATAGGGGGCGGGGAGACCCAGTACTTC